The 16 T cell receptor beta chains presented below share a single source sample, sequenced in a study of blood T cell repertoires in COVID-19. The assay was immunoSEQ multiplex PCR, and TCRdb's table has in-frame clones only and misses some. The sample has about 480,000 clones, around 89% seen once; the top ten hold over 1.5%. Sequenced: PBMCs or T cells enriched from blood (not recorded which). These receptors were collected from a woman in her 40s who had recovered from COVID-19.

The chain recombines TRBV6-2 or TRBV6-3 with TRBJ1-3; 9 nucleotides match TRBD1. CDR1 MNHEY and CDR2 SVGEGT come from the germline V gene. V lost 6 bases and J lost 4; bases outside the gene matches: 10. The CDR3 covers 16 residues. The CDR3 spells CASSRPGTGFGNTIYF. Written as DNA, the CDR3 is TGTGCCAGCAGCCGACCCGGGACAGGGTTCGGAAACACCATATATTTT.

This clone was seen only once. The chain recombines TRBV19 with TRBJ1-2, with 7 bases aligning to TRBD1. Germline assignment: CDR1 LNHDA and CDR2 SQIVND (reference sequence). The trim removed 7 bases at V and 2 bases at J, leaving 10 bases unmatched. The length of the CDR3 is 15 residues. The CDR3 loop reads CASIRKPGGNYGYTF. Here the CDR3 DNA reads TGTGCCAGTATTCGCAAACCAGGGGGGAACTATGGCTACACCTTC.

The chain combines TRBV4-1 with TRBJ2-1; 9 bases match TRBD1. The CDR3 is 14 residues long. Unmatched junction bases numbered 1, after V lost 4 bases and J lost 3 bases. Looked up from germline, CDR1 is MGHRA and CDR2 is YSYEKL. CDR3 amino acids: CASSRTGVYNEQFF. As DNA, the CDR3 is TGCGCCAGCAGCCGGACAGGGGTCTACAATGAGCAGTTCTTC.

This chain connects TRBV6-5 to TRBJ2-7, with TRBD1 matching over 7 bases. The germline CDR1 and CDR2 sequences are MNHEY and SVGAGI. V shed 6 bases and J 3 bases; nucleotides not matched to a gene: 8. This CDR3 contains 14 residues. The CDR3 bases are TGTGCCAGCAGCCTTGAGGGGGCTTTCTACGAGCAGTACTTC. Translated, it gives CASSLEGAFYEQYF.

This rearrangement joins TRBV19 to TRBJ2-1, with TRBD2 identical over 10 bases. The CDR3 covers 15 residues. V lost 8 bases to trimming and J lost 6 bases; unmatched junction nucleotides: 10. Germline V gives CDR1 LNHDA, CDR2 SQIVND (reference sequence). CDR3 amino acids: CASGFRTSGPNEQFF. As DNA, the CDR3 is TGTGCCAGTGGTTTCAGGACTAGCGGCCCCAATGAGCAGTTCTTC. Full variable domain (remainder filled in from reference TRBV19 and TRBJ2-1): DGGITQSPKYLFRKEGQNVTLSCEQNLNHDAMYWYRQDPGQGLRLIYYSQIVNDFQKGDIAEGYSVSREKKESFPLTVTSAQKNPTAFYLCASGFRTSGPNEQFFGPGTRLTVL.

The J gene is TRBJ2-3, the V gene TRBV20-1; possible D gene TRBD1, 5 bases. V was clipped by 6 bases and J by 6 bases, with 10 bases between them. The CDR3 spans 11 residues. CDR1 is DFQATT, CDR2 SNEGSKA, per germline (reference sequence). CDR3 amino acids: CSAQKGDTQYF. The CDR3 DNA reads TGCAGTGCGCAAAAGGGGGATACGCAGTATTTT.

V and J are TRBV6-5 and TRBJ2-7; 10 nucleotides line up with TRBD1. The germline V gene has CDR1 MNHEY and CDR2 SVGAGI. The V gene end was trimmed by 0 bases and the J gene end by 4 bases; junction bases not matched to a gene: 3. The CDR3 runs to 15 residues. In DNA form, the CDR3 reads TGTGCCAGCAGTTACTCCTGGACAGGGGGGTACGAGCAGTACTTC. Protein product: CASSYSWTGGYEQYF.

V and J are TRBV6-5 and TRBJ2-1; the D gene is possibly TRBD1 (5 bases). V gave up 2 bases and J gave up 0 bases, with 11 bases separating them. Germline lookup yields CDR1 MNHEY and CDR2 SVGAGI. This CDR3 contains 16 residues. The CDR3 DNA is TGTGCCAGCAGTTACGGGTGGGGCAGCTCCTACAATGAGCAGTTCTTC. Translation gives CASSYGWGSSYNEQFF.

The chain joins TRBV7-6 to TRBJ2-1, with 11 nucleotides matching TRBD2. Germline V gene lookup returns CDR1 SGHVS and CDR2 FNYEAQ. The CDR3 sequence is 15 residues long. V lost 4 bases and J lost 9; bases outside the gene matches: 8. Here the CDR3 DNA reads TGTGCCAGCAGCTCTCGACTAGCGGGAAGCCGTGAGCAGTTCTTC. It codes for CASSSRLAGSREQFF.

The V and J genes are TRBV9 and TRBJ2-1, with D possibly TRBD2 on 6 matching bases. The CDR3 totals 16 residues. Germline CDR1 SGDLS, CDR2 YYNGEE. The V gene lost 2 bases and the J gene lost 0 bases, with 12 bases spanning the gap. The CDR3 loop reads CASSVTSHSSYNEQFF. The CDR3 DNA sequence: TGTGCCAGCAGCGTCACTAGCCATAGCTCCTACAATGAGCAGTTCTTC.

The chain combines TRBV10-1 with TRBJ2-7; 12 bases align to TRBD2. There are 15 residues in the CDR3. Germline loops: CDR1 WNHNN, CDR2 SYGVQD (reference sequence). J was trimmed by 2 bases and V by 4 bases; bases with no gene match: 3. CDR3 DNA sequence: TGCGCCAGCAGTGGCAGACTAGCGGGAGCCTACGAGCAGTACTTC. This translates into CASSGRLAGAYEQYF.

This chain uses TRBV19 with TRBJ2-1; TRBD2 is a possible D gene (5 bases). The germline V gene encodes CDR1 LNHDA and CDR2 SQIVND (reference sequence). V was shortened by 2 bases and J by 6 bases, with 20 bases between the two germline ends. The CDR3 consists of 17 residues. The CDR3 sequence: CASSITDGNGFSNEQFF. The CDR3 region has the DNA TGTGCCAGTAGTATAACGGACGGGAATGGCTTTTCCAATGAGCAGTTCTTC.

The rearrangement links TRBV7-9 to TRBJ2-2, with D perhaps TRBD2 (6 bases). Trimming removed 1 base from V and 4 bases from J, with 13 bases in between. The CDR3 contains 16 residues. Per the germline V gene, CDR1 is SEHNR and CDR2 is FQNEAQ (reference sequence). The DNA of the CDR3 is TGTGCCAGCAGCTTAGGTGGGACTGATTTCACCGGGGAGCTGTTTTTT. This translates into CASSLGGTDFTGELFF.

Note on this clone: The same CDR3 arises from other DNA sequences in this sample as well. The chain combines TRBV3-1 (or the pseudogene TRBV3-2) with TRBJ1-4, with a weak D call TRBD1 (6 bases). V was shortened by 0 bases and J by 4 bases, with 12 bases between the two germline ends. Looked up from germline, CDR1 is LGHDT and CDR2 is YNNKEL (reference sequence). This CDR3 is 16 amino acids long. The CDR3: CASSQDRTDDNEKLFF. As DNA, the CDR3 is TGTGCCAGCAGCCAAGACAGGACAGACGATAATGAAAAACTGTTTTTT.

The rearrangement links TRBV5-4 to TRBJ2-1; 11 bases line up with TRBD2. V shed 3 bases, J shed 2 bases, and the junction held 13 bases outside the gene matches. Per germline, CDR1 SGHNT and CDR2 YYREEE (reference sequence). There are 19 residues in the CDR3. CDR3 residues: CASSSSGTSGGPTYNEQFF. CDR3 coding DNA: TGTGCCAGCAGCTCCTCCGGGACTAGCGGAGGCCCGACCTACAATGAGCAGTTCTTC. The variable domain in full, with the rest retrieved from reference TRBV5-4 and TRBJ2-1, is ETGVTQSPTHLIKTRGQQVTLRCSSQSGHNTVSWYQQALGQGPQFIFQYYREEENGRGNFPPRFSGLQFPNYSSELNVNALELDDSALYLCASSSSGTSGGPTYNEQFFGPGTRLTVL.

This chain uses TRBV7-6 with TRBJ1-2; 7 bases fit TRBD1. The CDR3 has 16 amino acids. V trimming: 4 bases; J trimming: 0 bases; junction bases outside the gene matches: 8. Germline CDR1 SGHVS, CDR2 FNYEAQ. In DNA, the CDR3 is TGTGCCAGCAGCTCTTACCGGGGACAGTCTAACTATGGCTACACCTTC. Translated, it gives CASSSYRGQSNYGYTF.